This T cell receptor beta chain emerged from a study of OX40 agonist ivuxolimab in advanced cancers. Study information: Ivuxolimab, which patients received intravenously every 2 weeks, was dosed at 0.01 to 10 mg/kg. In three patients, partial responses were observed, one with hepatocellular carcinoma and two with cutaneous melanoma. The study, taken as a whole, reports: Low normalized T-cell clonal expansion was additionally recorded for some nonresponders.

The CDR3 contains 15 residues. Germline trimming cut 3 bases from V and 6 bases from J; bases unmatched to any gene: 6. From germline, CDR1 is KGHSH and CDR2 LQKENI. Using immunoSEQ multiplex PCR, the repertoire was profiled, and TCRdb retains in-frame clones only, with some absent. The sample holds 55,000 to 75,000 clones, approximately 78% seen once. Remarks on this clone: What it binds is not known.

The chain uses TRBV18 and TRBJ2-1; 9 nucleotides align to TRBD2. The sequenced sample was CD4+ or CD8+ T cells sorted from blood, obtained in a trial of the OX40 agonist ivuxolimab. The sequence derives from an adult with an advanced solid tumor such as melanoma, head and neck, liver or kidney cancer. The CDR3 DNA reads TGTGCCAGCTCACCTCAGACTAGCGGAAGCAATGAGCAGTTCTTC. Translated, it gives CASSPQTSGSNEQFF.